These T cell receptor beta chains were read from a single sample in a study of shared clonotypes between healthy human individuals. TCRdb keeps only in-frame clones here, not all; method: immunoSEQ multiplex PCR. The sample lists some 1.5 million clones, roughly 98% occurring once. Sequenced sample: naive CD4+ T cells sorted from blood. These TCRs come from a man in his thirties or forties in good health. Both conserved end residues are part of each CDR3. The D gene is left open where the match is weak. Not all rows give a size; the values are once, few, many and, for expanded clones, a class.

abundance: NA
j_gene: TRBJ2-1
d_gene: TRBD2
v_gene: TRBV9
CDR3nt: TGTGCCAGCAGCGTAGATGGAGCGGGAACCTACAATGAGCAGTTCTTC
CDR3aa: CASSVDGAGTYNEQFF

abundance: NA
j_gene: TRBJ2-7
d_gene: NA
v_gene: TRBV11-2
CDR3nt: TGTGCCAGCAGCTCCATCGGGGCTGGGAGCTACGAGCAGTACTTC
CDR3aa: CASSSIGAGSYEQYF

abundance: NA
j_gene: TRBJ2-5
d_gene: NA
v_gene: TRBV15
CDR3nt: TGTGCCACCAGCAGAGACCTAGTATCCCGTGCCACCCAGTACTTC
CDR3aa: CATSRDLVSRATQYF

abundance: NA
j_gene: TRBJ1-4
d_gene: NA
v_gene: TRBV9
CDR3nt: TGTGCCAGCAGCGTAGGGCAGACATATAATGAAAAACTGTTTTTT
CDR3aa: CASSVGQTYNEKLFF

abundance: once
j_gene: TRBJ2-2
d_gene: TRBD2
v_gene: TRBV18
CDR3nt: TGTGCCAGCTCACTGTGGACTAGCGGGAGGGACACCGGGGAGCTGTTTTTT
CDR3aa: CASSLWTSGRDTGELFF

abundance: NA
j_gene: TRBJ2-7
d_gene: TRBD1
v_gene: TRBV18
CDR3nt: TGTGCCAGCTCATCACCGGGACAGGGGAGGAGGGAGCAGTACTTC
CDR3aa: CASSSPGQGRREQYF

abundance: NA
j_gene: TRBJ2-5
d_gene: NA
v_gene: TRBV15
CDR3nt: TGTGCCACCAGCAGAGATGTAGGGCCTTCGGAGACCCAGTACTTC
CDR3aa: CATSRDVGPSETQYF

abundance: NA
j_gene: TRBJ2-6
d_gene: TRBD1
v_gene: TRBV18
CDR3nt: TGTGCCAGCTCACCCCCCACAGGGGGCTCGGGGGCCAACGTCCTGACTTTC
CDR3aa: CASSPPTGGSGANVLTF

abundance: NA
j_gene: TRBJ1-1
d_gene: NA
v_gene: TRBV2
CDR3nt: TGTGCCAGCATCTTAAAAACGGGCGGAAACACTGAAGCTTTCTTT
CDR3aa: CASILKTGGNTEAFF

abundance: NA
j_gene: TRBJ2-7
d_gene: NA
v_gene: TRBV14
CDR3nt: TGTGCCAGCAGCCTCTACGAGCAGTACTTC
CDR3aa: CASSLYEQYF

abundance: NA
j_gene: TRBJ2-7
d_gene: TRBD1
v_gene: TRBV5-6
CDR3nt: TGTGCCAGCAGCTTGCCGACAGGGTACCGGTCCTACGAGCAGTACTTC
CDR3aa: CASSLPTGYRSYEQYF

abundance: NA
j_gene: TRBJ1-3
d_gene: NA
v_gene: TRBV28
CDR3nt: TGTGCCAGCAGTCTCAGGGATCTCTCTGGAAACACCATATATTTT
CDR3aa: CASSLRDLSGNTIYF

abundance: once
j_gene: TRBJ2-2
d_gene: NA
v_gene: TRBV5-4
CDR3nt: TGTGCCAGCAGCTCGCGTTCAGGGGTTGACACCGGGGAGCTGTTTTTT
CDR3aa: CASSSRSGVDTGELFF

abundance: NA
j_gene: TRBJ1-5
d_gene: NA
v_gene: TRBV15
CDR3nt: TGTGCCACCAGCAGAGATTGGTCCAGGGAAAATCAGCCCCAGCATTTT
CDR3aa: CATSRDWSRENQPQHF

abundance: NA
j_gene: TRBJ1-2
d_gene: NA
v_gene: TRBV15
CDR3nt: TGTGCCACCAGCAGTGCTTACAGGGTTGGCTACACCTTC
CDR3aa: CATSSAYRVGYTF

abundance: once
j_gene: TRBJ1-1
d_gene: TRBD1
v_gene: TRBV14
CDR3nt: TGTGCCAGCAGGAGACAGGGTCGGCCTGAAGCTTTCTTT
CDR3aa: CASRRQGRPEAFF

abundance: NA
j_gene: TRBJ2-5
d_gene: NA
v_gene: TRBV5-1
CDR3nt: TGCGCCAGCAGCTTGCAAGTGACTAGAACCGAGACCCAGTACTTC
CDR3aa: CASSLQVTRTETQYF

abundance: NA
j_gene: TRBJ2-3
d_gene: NA
v_gene: TRBV30
CDR3nt: TGTGCCTGGAGTTCCCAGGGGGGGACCACAGATACGCAGTATTTT
CDR3aa: CAWSSQGGTTDTQYF

abundance: NA
j_gene: TRBJ2-5
d_gene: TRBD2
v_gene: TRBV6-4
CDR3nt: TGTGCCAGCAGTCCCCTAGCGGGAGGAGAGACCCAGTACTTC
CDR3aa: CASSPLAGGETQYF

abundance: once
j_gene: TRBJ2-7
d_gene: NA
v_gene: TRBV7-8
CDR3nt: TGTGCCAGCAGCTTAGGAGCGGGTGTCTCCTACGAGCAGTACTTC
CDR3aa: CASSLGAGVSYEQYF

abundance: NA
j_gene: TRBJ2-1
d_gene: TRBD2
v_gene: TRBV19
CDR3nt: TGTGCCAGTAGTATAGGTCTAGCGGGAGGAGGTGAGCAGTTCTTC
CDR3aa: CASSIGLAGGGEQFF

abundance: NA
j_gene: TRBJ1-5
d_gene: TRBD1
v_gene: TRBV6-1
CDR3nt: TGTGCCAGCAAGCAAAGGGGGACAGGGGGTCAGCCCCAGCATTTT
CDR3aa: CASKQRGTGGQPQHF

abundance: NA
j_gene: TRBJ2-1
d_gene: NA
v_gene: TRBV5-1
CDR3nt: TGCGCCAGCAGCCCTTATACAGGGTTCGGCCGTAATGAGCAGTTCTTC
CDR3aa: CASSPYTGFGRNEQFF

abundance: NA
j_gene: TRBJ2-1
d_gene: NA
v_gene: TRBV28
CDR3nt: TGTGCCAGCAGGCCGGCGGGTTCCTACAATGAGCAGTTCTTC
CDR3aa: CASRPAGSYNEQFF

abundance: NA
j_gene: TRBJ1-5
d_gene: TRBD1
v_gene: TRBV5-1
CDR3nt: TGCGCCAGCAGCGCCGGGACAGACAATCAGCCCCAGCATTTT
CDR3aa: CASSAGTDNQPQHF

abundance: NA
j_gene: TRBJ2-2
d_gene: NA
v_gene: TRBV5-1
CDR3nt: TGCGCCAGCAGCTTCTTGGGGCCGAGCGGGGAGCTGTTTTTT
CDR3aa: CASSFLGPSGELFF

abundance: NA
j_gene: TRBJ1-1
d_gene: NA
v_gene: TRBV5-4
CDR3nt: TGTGCCAGCAGCTTGAGAGCAGTCTTGAACACTGAAGCTTTCTTT
CDR3aa: CASSLRAVLNTEAFF

abundance: NA
j_gene: TRBJ1-1
d_gene: NA
v_gene: TRBV4-1
CDR3nt: TGCGCCAGCAGCCAACCGGGACCGAGAAACACTGAAGCTTTCTTT
CDR3aa: CASSQPGPRNTEAFF

abundance: NA
j_gene: TRBJ1-2
d_gene: NA
v_gene: TRBV4-1
CDR3nt: TGCGCCAGCAGCCATACAGGGTCGAGGTATGGCTACACCTTC
CDR3aa: CASSHTGSRYGYTF

abundance: NA
j_gene: TRBJ2-1
d_gene: TRBD2
v_gene: TRBV7-9
CDR3nt: TGTGCCAGCAGCTTAGGATCGGGACTAGCGGGTTACAATGAGCAGTTCTTC
CDR3aa: CASSLGSGLAGYNEQFF

abundance: NA
j_gene: TRBJ1-1
d_gene: TRBD1
v_gene: TRBV18
CDR3nt: TGTGCCAGCTCACCAAACAGGGGGGACACTGAAGCTTTCTTT
CDR3aa: CASSPNRGDTEAFF

abundance: NA
j_gene: TRBJ2-4
d_gene: TRBD2
v_gene: TRBV4-1
CDR3nt: TGCGCCAGCAGCCACCCTAGCGGGAGGGCCAAAAACATTCAGTACTTC
CDR3aa: CASSHPSGRAKNIQYF

abundance: NA
j_gene: TRBJ2-7
d_gene: TRBD2
v_gene: TRBV5-4
CDR3nt: TGTGCCAGCAGCCCTAGCGGGAGGACATTCTACGAGCAGTACTTC
CDR3aa: CASSPSGRTFYEQYF

abundance: NA
j_gene: TRBJ2-1
d_gene: TRBD2
v_gene: TRBV5-1
CDR3nt: TGCGCCAGCAGCTTCGTAGCGGGAGGGGCCAATGAGCAGTTCTTC
CDR3aa: CASSFVAGGANEQFF

abundance: NA
j_gene: TRBJ2-3
d_gene: TRBD2
v_gene: TRBV27
CDR3nt: TGTGCCAGCAGTTTATCCGGGACTAGCGGGATTCCAGATACGCAGTATTTT
CDR3aa: CASSLSGTSGIPDTQYF

abundance: NA
j_gene: TRBJ2-1
d_gene: NA
v_gene: TRBV19
CDR3nt: TGTGCCAGTAGTATAAGGGCCCAGGTGGAGAGCTCCTACAATGAGCAGTTCTTC
CDR3aa: CASSIRAQVESSYNEQFF

abundance: NA
j_gene: TRBJ2-3
d_gene: TRBD2
v_gene: TRBV20-1
CDR3nt: TGCAGCGGAGGACTAGCGGGAGCACAGTATTTT
CDR3aa: CSGGLAGAQYF